The next 7 T cell receptor beta chains were all read from a single sample in a study of OX40 agonist ivuxolimab in advanced cancers. TCRdb keeps only in-frame clones here, not all; method: immunoSEQ multiplex PCR. The sample lists around 79,000 clones; 85% were seen once. This sample comprised CD4+ or CD8+ T cells sorted from blood, obtained in a trial of the OX40 agonist ivuxolimab. These TCRs come from an adult with an advanced solid tumor such as melanoma, head and neck, liver or kidney cancer.

This chain joins TRBV19 and TRBJ1-1; maybe TRBD1 (5 bases). V was pared by 7 bases and J by 4 bases, with 19 bases between. The CDR3 totals 15 residues. Looked up from germline, CDR1 is LNHDA and CDR2 is SQIVND (reference sequence). The CDR3 region is CASTTRDAGGTEAFF. The CDR3 DNA is TGTGCCAGTACGACCCGGGACGCCGGAGGCACTGAAGCTTTCTTT.

The V and J genes are TRBV7-2 and TRBJ2-6; perhaps TRBD1 as D (6 bases). Germline V gene lookup returns CDR1 SGHTA and CDR2 FQGNSA. V was trimmed by 6 bases and J by 4 bases, leaving 13 bases between them. The CDR3 runs to 15 residues. The CDR3 sequence: CASRPQGAGANVLTF. CDR3 nucleotide sequence: TGTGCCAGCAGACCACAGGGTGCAGGGGCCAACGTCCTGACTTTC.

The CDR3 loop reads CASSVAGSRGEYF. The CDR3 bases are TGCGCCAGCAGCGTGGCCGGTAGCCGCGGGGAGTACTTC. The chain joins TRBV5-1 to TRBJ2-7, with a possible D match to TRBD2 (6 bases). In germline, CDR1 is SGHRS, CDR2 YFSETQ. Trimming stripped 4 bases from V and 11 bases from J, with 19 bases between. CDR3 size: 13 residues.

The chain is built from TRBV18 and TRBJ2-7, with TRBD2 identical over 7 bases. This CDR3 comprises 14 residues. The V and J ends lost 0 bases and 6 bases, in that order; junction bases with no gene match: 5. Looked up from germline, CDR1 is KGHSH and CDR2 is LQKENI. CDR3 region: CASSPPTGGREQYF. Here the CDR3 DNA reads TGTGCCAGCTCACCACCGACGGGAGGTCGCGAGCAGTACTTC.

The chain couples TRBV7-9 to TRBJ1-2; no clear D gene. CDR1 and CDR2 from the germline V gene are SEHNR and FQNEAQ (reference sequence). CDR3 length equals 15 residues. Trimming shortened V by 5 bases and J by 3 bases, and 16 bases separated the two germline ends. The CDR3 sequence: CASSMDGRIHYGYTF. Written as DNA, the CDR3 is TGTGCCAGCAGCATGGATGGACGGATTCACTATGGCTACACCTTC.

This chain connects TRBV19 to TRBJ2-3; 7 bases line up with TRBD2. The CDR3 has 15 amino acids. Germline V lookup: CDR1 LNHDA, CDR2 SQIVND (reference sequence). Trimming took 5 bases from V and 0 from J; bases not matched to a gene: 5. This chain's CDR3 is CASSGSGASTDTQYF. DNA of the CDR3: TGTGCCAGTAGTGGCAGCGGGGCTAGCACAGATACGCAGTATTTT.

The J gene is TRBJ1-2, the V gene TRBV6-5; D not resolved. This CDR3 spans 12 amino acids. Germline V CDR1 and CDR2: MNHEY, SVGAGI. V lost 2 bases to trimming and J lost 4 bases, with 5 bases between them. CDR3 sequence reads: CASSYRGYGYTF. For the CDR3, the DNA is TGTGCCAGCAGTTACCGCGGCTATGGCTACACCTTC.